This TCR beta chain was identified during a study of OX40 agonist ivuxolimab in advanced cancers. CDR1 and CDR2 from the germline V gene are SGHVS and FQNEAQ. The CDR3 loop spans 16 amino acids. V lost 4 bases to trimming and J lost 1 base, with 15 bases between them. Remarks on this clone: Its antigen is undetermined.

General study results and limits: Normalized expansion of T-cell clones was also low for some nonresponders.

Clones were read by immunoSEQ multiplex PCR, and TCRdb kept only the in-frame ones, dropping some. The table records tens of thousands of clones, 81% of them present only once. This material consisted of CD4+ or CD8+ T cells sorted from blood, taken in a trial of the OX40 agonist ivuxolimab. This TCR was sampled from an adult with an advanced solid tumor such as melanoma, head and neck, liver or kidney cancer. V is TRBV7-8 and J is TRBJ2-3; a possible D gene is TRBD2 (6 bases). The CDR3 coding sequence is TGTGCCAGCAGCTCCAATAGCGGATATGGCACAGATACGCAGTATTTT. The encoded protein is CASSSNSGYGTDTQYF.